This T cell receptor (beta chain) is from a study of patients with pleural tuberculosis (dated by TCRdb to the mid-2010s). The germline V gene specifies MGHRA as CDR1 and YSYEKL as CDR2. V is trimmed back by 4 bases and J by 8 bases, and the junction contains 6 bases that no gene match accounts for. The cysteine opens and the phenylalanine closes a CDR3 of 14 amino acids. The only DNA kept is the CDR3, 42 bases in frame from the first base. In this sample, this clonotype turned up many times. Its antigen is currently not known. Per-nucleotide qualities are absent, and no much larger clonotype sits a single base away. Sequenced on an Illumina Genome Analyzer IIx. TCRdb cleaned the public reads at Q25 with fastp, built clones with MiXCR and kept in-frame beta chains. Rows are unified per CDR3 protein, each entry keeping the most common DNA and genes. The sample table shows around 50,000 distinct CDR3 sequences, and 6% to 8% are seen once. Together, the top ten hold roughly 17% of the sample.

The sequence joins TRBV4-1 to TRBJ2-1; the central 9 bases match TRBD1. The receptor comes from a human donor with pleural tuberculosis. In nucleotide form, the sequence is TGCGCCAGCAGCCCAGGGACAGGGAGAGATGAGCAGTTCTTC. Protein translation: CASSPGTGRDEQFF.